This T cell receptor beta chain was recorded in a study of T cells in Graves' hyperthyroidism and ophthalmopathy. Turning to this clonotype: It may be a read error: a sequence one base away is much more abundant.

The germline CDR1 and CDR2 sequences are MNHEY and SVGEGT. The CDR3 is 16 residues long. Authors of the study amplified TCR beta CDR3 regions from RNA transcripts. A set of HTBI primers served as the primers for a first-round RT-PCR of the TCR CDR3. TCRdb reprocessed the multiplex PCR reads via MiXCR and lists one record per CDR3 protein. Of 500,000 to 550,000 distinct CDR3 sequences detected, less than 20% appear once; the ten largest clones hold over 45%. This receptor was taken from a middle-aged man with Graves' ophthalmopathy. The specimen was blood. The J gene is TRBJ2-7, the V gene TRBV6-2 or TRBV6-3, with D maybe TRBD2 (6 bases). CDR3 region: CASSYSRTGAAYERYF. The CDR3 nucleotides are TGTGCCAGCAGTTACTCGCGGACGGGAGCTGCCTACGAGCGGTACTTC.